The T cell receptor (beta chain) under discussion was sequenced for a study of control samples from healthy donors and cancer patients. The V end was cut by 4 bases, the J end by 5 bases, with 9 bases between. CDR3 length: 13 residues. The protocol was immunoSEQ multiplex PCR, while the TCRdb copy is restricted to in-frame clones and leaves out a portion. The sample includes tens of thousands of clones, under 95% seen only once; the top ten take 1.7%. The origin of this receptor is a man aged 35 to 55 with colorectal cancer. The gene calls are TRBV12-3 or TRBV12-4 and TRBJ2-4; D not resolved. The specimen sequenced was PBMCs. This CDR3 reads CASSSSRENIQYF. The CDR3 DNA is TGTGCCAGCAGTTCGAGCCGGGAAAACATTCAGTACTTC.